Sequencing of this T cell receptor (beta chain) was carried out in a study of CD4 T cells in relation to SARS-CoV-2 and coronaviruses. The method was immunoSEQ multiplex PCR; TCRdb's version includes in-frame clones alone and lacks a portion of them. The sample records 18,000 or so clones, 70% to 80% being singletons. Germline values: CDR1 MNHEY, CDR2 SVGAGI. Trimming took off 5 bases at V and 2 bases at J, with 10 bases between the two ends. The length of the CDR3 is 15 residues. Before the COVID-19 pandemic, during about 2011-2019, CD4+ T cells were taken from unexposed donors. Isolation of CD4+ T cells took place after less than 11 days in culture. As regards this clone: Its antigen remains unknown.

The receptor was isolated from a human donor in good health. The sequenced sample was CD4+ T cells from PBMCs, cultured in vitro. The gene calls are TRBV6-5 and TRBJ2-6; TRBD1 is a possible D gene (6 bases). The chain's CDR3 is CASSLDSTGANVLTF. DNA of the CDR3: TGTGCCAGCAGTCTGGACAGTACTGGGGCCAACGTCCTGACTTTC.